One sample yielded the 24 T cell receptor beta chains listed below, sequenced in a study of blood T cell repertoires in COVID-19. Clones were sequenced by immunoSEQ multiplex PCR, and TCRdb holds only the in-frame ones, with some missing. Of 200,000 to 300,000 clones in the sample, approximately 91% were seen once. The sample was peripheral blood. These receptors were taken from a person aged 18 to 35 with COVID-19, enrolled during active disease.

This chain uses TRBV11-2 with TRBJ2-1; 7 bases align to TRBD2. V gave up 5 bases and J gave up 4 bases; unmatched junction bases: 8. Germline V gene lookup returns CDR1 SGHAT and CDR2 FQNNGV. This CDR3 comprises 15 residues. CDR3: CASSPGSGEYNEQFF. The CDR3 DNA reads TGTGCCAGCAGCCCAGGGAGCGGGGAGTACAATGAGCAGTTCTTC.

This sequence joins TRBV7-9 and TRBJ1-5; D is unresolved. Deletions cut 2 bases from V and 9 bases from J, with 14 bases between. CDR1 is SEHNR and CDR2 is FQNEAQ in the germline V gene (reference sequence). The CDR3 runs 14 residues. The CDR3 DNA sequence: TGTGCCAGCAGCTTAAGTGCGGCCGCGGGGCCCCAGCATTTT. It yields the protein CASSLSAAAGPQHF.

The chain joins TRBV10-3 to TRBJ1-1; D unclear. The V gene's germline CDR1 is ENHRY and CDR2 SYGVKD. The CDR3 length is 15 residues. Trimming pared 0 bases from V and 1 base from J, leaving 9 bases between. The CDR3 here is CAISESTHGNTEAFF. DNA for the CDR3: TGTGCCATCAGTGAGTCGACTCACGGGAACACTGAAGCTTTCTTT.

The chain's CDR3 is CASSGTPGGELFF. The CDR3 coding sequence is TGCGCCAGCAGCGGGACTCCCGGCGGGGAGCTGTTTTTT. This chain joins TRBV10-2 and TRBJ2-2, with D maybe TRBD2 (6 bases). The CDR3 is made up of 13 amino acids. Between the trimmed V and J ends, which lost 6 bases and 7 bases, there was a span of 12 bases. Per germline, CDR1 WSHSY and CDR2 SAAADI.

The rearrangement links TRBV6-6 to TRBJ1-4, with D unclear. The germline V gene encodes CDR1 MNHNY and CDR2 SVGAGI (reference sequence). CDR3 size: 11 residues. Trimming shortened V by 5 bases and J by 10 bases, and 8 bases separated the two germline ends. CDR3 in DNA: TGTGCCAGCAGTCCCCTTATAAAACTGTTTTTT. This gives the protein CASSPLIKLFF.

The chain recombines TRBV29-1 with TRBJ1-2, with 9 positions matching TRBD1. The CDR3 is 14 amino acids. The ends lost 0 bases at V and 4 bases at J; junction bases unmatched: 3. Germline V gives CDR1 SQVTM, CDR2 ANQGSEA. CDR3 amino acids: CSVEDLQGAYGYTF. The DNA for the CDR3 is TGCAGCGTTGAAGACTTACAGGGGGCCTATGGCTACACCTTC.

The sample holds one count of this clone. In DNA, the CDR3 is TGTGCCAGCAGCAGGGACAGGGAACAGCCCCAGCATTTT. Its protein product is CASSRDREQPQHF. The chain links TRBV7-9 to TRBJ1-5, with TRBD1 matching over 9 bases. Trimming at V came to 5 bases and at J to 7 bases, leaving 3 bases not matched to a gene. The CDR3 loop spans 13 amino acids. In germline, CDR1 is SEHNR, CDR2 FQNEAQ (reference sequence).

The genes are TRBV4-2 and TRBJ2-7, with 10 bases fitting TRBD1. CDR3 size: 17 residues. Germline values: CDR1 LGHNA, CDR2 YNFKEQ. V lost 5 bases, J lost 0 bases, and 10 bases stayed unmatched. In DNA, the CDR3 is TGTGCCAGCAGCTCGGGGACAGGGGAAGGGAGCTCCTACGAGCAGTACTTC. This encodes CASSSGTGEGSSYEQYF.

The V and J genes are TRBV5-6 and TRBJ1-3; D might be TRBD1 (6 bases). Trimming left V 0 bases short and J 4 bases short, with 14 bases between. Germline CDR1 SGHDT, CDR2 YYEEEE. CDR3 length equals 16 residues. CDR3 DNA sequence: TGTGCCAGCAGCTTGGGGGGGCTTACTGCCGGAAACACCATATATTTT. It encodes CASSLGGLTAGNTIYF.

Only one count was recorded for this clone. This rearrangement joins TRBV28 to TRBJ2-7; TRBD2 matches at 11 bases. Germline assignment: CDR1 MDHEN and CDR2 SYDVKM. The CDR3 is 15 amino acids. With V trimmed by 3 bases and J by 7 bases, 8 bases remained unmatched. The CDR3 loop reads CASSFVAGGTDEQYF. CDR3 nucleotides: TGTGCCAGCAGTTTTGTAGCGGGAGGGACGGATGAGCAGTACTTC.

The CDR3: CASSLGQDYNEQFF. CDR3 sequence (DNA): TGTGCCAGCAGCTTGGGACAAGACTACAATGAGCAGTTCTTC. The chain joins TRBV5-6 to TRBJ2-1, with D unresolved. Germline CDR1 reads SGHDT; CDR2 reads YYEEEE. This CDR3 is built from 14 residues. Between the trimmed V and J ends, which lost 0 bases and 3 bases, there was a span of 7 bases.

This chain links TRBV7-8 with TRBJ1-1; a weak D match, TRBD1 (5 bases). The CDR3 runs 15 residues. Germline CDR1 reads SGHVS; CDR2 reads FQNEAQ. Between the trimmed V and J ends, which lost 0 bases and 4 bases, there was a span of 12 bases. Written as DNA, the CDR3 is TGTGCCAGCAGCTTAGCGGGATCAGGGCTCACTGAAGCTTTCTTT. Its protein is CASSLAGSGLTEAFF.

This chain connects TRBV6-1 to TRBJ2-7, with 7 bases identical to TRBD2. The junction had 7 bases not matched to a gene; V was cut back by 2 bases and J by 3 bases. The CDR3 totals 15 residues. CDR1 and CDR2 from the germline V gene are MNHNS and SASEGT. DNA of the CDR3: TGTGCCAGCAGTGAATATCCTGGGGGGGGCTACGAGCAGTACTTC. This codes for CASSEYPGGGYEQYF.

CDR3 protein: CASATGFSGANVLTF. In nucleotides, the CDR3 is TGTGCCAGCGCCACAGGGTTCTCTGGGGCCAACGTCCTGACTTTC. This chain uses TRBV7-9 with TRBJ2-6; tentatively, D is TRBD1 (6 bases). Germline loops: CDR1 SEHNR, CDR2 FQNEAQ (reference sequence). V lost 8 bases, J lost 0 bases, and 11 bases lay in between. This CDR3 has 15 residues.

J is TRBJ1-2 and V is TRBV28, with TRBD1 identical over 10 bases. J was trimmed by 2 bases and V by 4 bases; bases with no gene match: 10. The CDR3 is made up of 17 amino acids. Germline CDR1 is MDHEN and CDR2 is SYDVKM. The CDR3 DNA sequence: TGTGCCAGCAGTTCCCCCCGGGACAGGGGAGGGAACTATGGCTACACCTTC. It translates to CASSSPRDRGGNYGYTF.

The chain links TRBV4-3 to TRBJ1-2; 7 bases map to TRBD1. V was clipped by 0 bases and J by 8 bases; unmatched bases: 9. The CDR3 runs 15 residues. Germline V gene sequence: CDR1 LGHNA, CDR2 YSLEER. The CDR3 loop reads CASSQDIDREEGYTF. The CDR3 DNA follows: TGCGCCAGCAGCCAAGATATCGACAGGGAGGAGGGCTACACCTTC.

The chain couples TRBV9 to TRBJ2-7; maybe TRBD2 (5 bases). Deletions cut 0 bases from V and 0 bases from J, with 10 bases between. Looked up from germline, CDR1 is SGDLS and CDR2 is YYNGEE. This CDR3 has 15 residues. This chain's CDR3 is CASSVEPGSSYEQYF. The CDR3 coding sequence is TGTGCCAGCAGCGTAGAGCCTGGGAGCTCCTACGAGCAGTACTTC.

The chain is built from TRBV2 and TRBJ1-4; D perhaps matches TRBD1 (5 bases). Between the trimmed V and J ends, which lost 6 bases and 3 bases, there was a span of 14 bases. Germline loops: CDR1 SNHLY, CDR2 FYNNEI. The CDR3 length is 15 residues. The CDR3 region has the DNA TGTGCCAGCAGAGGAGGGACGGAGCCTAATGAAAAACTGTTTTTT. It codes for CASRGGTEPNEKLFF.

The gene calls are TRBV11-2 and TRBJ2-7, with D possibly being TRBD2 (6 bases). This CDR3 has 13 residues. Between the trimmed V and J ends, which lost 4 bases and 4 bases, there was a span of 11 bases. Germline CDR1 SGHAT, CDR2 FQNNGV. The CDR3 DNA reads as TGTGCCAGCAGCTCCGCGGGACTTTACGAGCAGTACTTC. Its translation is CASSSAGLYEQYF.

Points on this clone: The identical CDR3 is also encoded by other nucleotide sequences in the sample. The chain is built from TRBV6-5 and TRBJ1-5; perhaps TRBD1 as D (5 bases). Trimming cost V 7 bases and J 3 bases, with 10 bases left between them. The CDR3 loop spans 13 amino acids. Germline V gives CDR1 MNHEY, CDR2 SVGAGI. The CDR3 here is CASKRGTNQPQHF. The CDR3 nucleotides are TGTGCCAGCAAAAGGGGCACCAATCAGCCCCAGCATTTT.

The gene calls are TRBV6-5 and TRBJ2-2; 7 nucleotides agree with TRBD2. This CDR3 contains 16 residues. In germline, CDR1 is MNHEY, CDR2 SVGAGI. The V segment lost 0 bases and the J segment 6 bases; nucleotides outside the gene matches: 7. CDR3 in amino acids: CASSYSNLAGAGELFF. The CDR3 region has the DNA TGTGCCAGCAGTTACTCGAATCTGGCGGGAGCCGGGGAGCTGTTTTTT.

DNA for the CDR3: TGTGCCAGCAGCTACGGACTAGCGGTCAATGAGCAGTTCTTC. It encodes CASSYGLAVNEQFF. This sequence joins TRBV11-2 and TRBJ2-1; 10 bases align to TRBD2. J lost 6 bases, V lost 4 bases, and 3 bases had no gene match. This CDR3 has 14 amino acids. Germline loops: CDR1 SGHAT, CDR2 FQNNGV.

V gene TRBV2 combines with J gene TRBJ2-7; a possible D gene is TRBD1 (5 bases). Between the trimmed V and J ends, which lost 6 bases and 12 bases, there was a span of 12 bases. The CDR3 runs to 10 residues. Germline lookup yields CDR1 SNHLY and CDR2 FYNNEI. The CDR3 protein is CASRAGLWYF. CDR3 nucleotide sequence: TGTGCCAGCAGGGCAGGGTTGTGGTACTTC.

The chain has TRBV7-2 and TRBJ1-5; TRBD1 aligns across 7 bases. J was trimmed by 6 bases and V by 2 bases; bases with no gene match: 1. CDR3 length: 13 residues. Germline V gives CDR1 SGHTA, CDR2 FQGNSA. The CDR3 protein is CASSLTGVQPQHF. The CDR3 nucleotides are TGTGCCAGCAGCTTAACAGGGGTTCAGCCCCAGCATTTT.